This T cell receptor (beta chain) originates from a study of OX40 agonist ivuxolimab in advanced cancers. Study conclusions and caveats: Relative to CD4+, CD8+ T cells held more expanded clones on average.

TCRdb keeps only in-frame clones here, not all; method: immunoSEQ multiplex PCR. Here the sample spans around 70,000 clones, 82% being singletons. A remark on this clone: Its antigen is undetermined.

Any history of autoimmune disease or systemic immunosuppression disqualified patients. At cycle 4 day 1, cycle 7 day 1, and baseline, blood was sampled. Trimming shortened V by 0 bases and J by 4 bases, and 10 bases separated the two germline ends. The CDR3 consists of 15 residues. The receptor comes from an adult with an advanced solid tumor such as melanoma, head and neck, liver or kidney cancer. Sample: CD4+ or CD8+ T cells sorted from blood, taken in a trial of the OX40 agonist ivuxolimab. The chain links TRBV23-1 to TRBJ2-1, with D perhaps TRBD2 (6 bases). TRBV23-1 belongs to the ORF category, with a function that is uncertain. DNA for the CDR3: TGCGCCAGCAGTCAATCGCCGGCGGGGTACAATGAGCAGTTCTTC. Encoded protein: CASSQSPAGYNEQFF.